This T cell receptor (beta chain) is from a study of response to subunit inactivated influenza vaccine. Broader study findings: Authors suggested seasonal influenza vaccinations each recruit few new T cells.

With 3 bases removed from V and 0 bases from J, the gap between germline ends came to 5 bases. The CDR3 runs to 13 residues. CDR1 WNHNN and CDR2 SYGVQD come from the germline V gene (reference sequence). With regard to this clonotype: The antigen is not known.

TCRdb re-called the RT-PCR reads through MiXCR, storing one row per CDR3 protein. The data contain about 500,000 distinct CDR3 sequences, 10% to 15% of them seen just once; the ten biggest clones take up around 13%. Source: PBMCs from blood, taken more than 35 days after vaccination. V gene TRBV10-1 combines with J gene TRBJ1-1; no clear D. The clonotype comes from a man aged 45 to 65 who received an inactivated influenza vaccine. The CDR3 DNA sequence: TGCGCCAGCAGTGAAAAAATGAACACTGAAGCTTTCTTT. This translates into CASSEKMNTEAFF.